What follows are 32 T cell receptor beta chains derived from one specimen sequenced in a study of blood T cell repertoires in COVID-19. The repertoire was sequenced with immunoSEQ multiplex PCR; TCRdb's copy has only in-frame clones and lacks some. The table shows hundreds of thousands of clones, with about 85% occurring only once. Sequenced material: peripheral blood. The receptor source for this set is a man younger than 35 with active or convalescent COVID-19.

The gene calls are TRBV2 and TRBJ1-3; D call uncertain. The germline V gene has CDR1 SNHLY and CDR2 FYNNEI. Trimming pared 6 bases from V and 3 bases from J, leaving 15 bases between. This CDR3 comprises 15 residues. The CDR3 nucleotides read TGTGCCAGCAGCGTTGTGACGGGGAGTGGAAACACCATATATTTT. Residues: CASSVVTGSGNTIYF.

The chain combines TRBV7-2 with TRBJ1-2; 11 nucleotides line up with TRBD1. Germline values: CDR1 SGHTA, CDR2 FQGNSA. This CDR3 is built from 16 residues. V shed 1 base, J shed 5 bases, and the junction held 6 bases outside the gene matches. Written as DNA, the CDR3 is TGTGCCAGCAGCTTAGGCGGGACAGGGGGAGCGTATGGCTACACCTTC. Translated: CASSLGGTGGAYGYTF.

The chain recombines TRBV28 with TRBJ1-5; D is undetermined. The CDR3 consists of 15 residues. V was clipped by 3 bases and J by 0 bases, with 9 bases between them. Per the germline V gene, CDR1 is MDHEN and CDR2 is SYDVKM. CDR3 nucleotide sequence: TGTGCCAGCAGTTTTAGAGAAAATAGCAATCAGCCCCAGCATTTT. Translated: CASSFRENSNQPQHF. The entire variable domain, with the rest obtained from reference TRBV28 and TRBJ1-5, is as follows: DVKVTQSSRYLVKRTGEKVFLECVQDMDHENMFWYRQDPGLGLRLIYFSYDVKMKEKGDIPEGYSVSREKKERFSLILESASTNQTSMYLCASSFRENSNQPQHFGDGTRLSIL.

The chain has TRBV14 and TRBJ2-1, with 12 bases matching TRBD2. In germline, CDR1 is SGHDN, CDR2 FVKESK. Trimming cost V 0 bases and J 8 bases; bases outside gene matches: 11. The CDR3 is made up of 18 amino acids. CDR3 DNA: TGTGCCAGCAGCCAAGATCCACTAACTAGCGGGGGGCCTGATGAGCAGTTCTTC. Residues: CASSQDPLTSGGPDEQFF.

The CDR3 nucleotides are TGTGCCAGCTCACCGTACCCAGGGGACACTGAAGCTTTCTTT. This translates into CASSPYPGDTEAFF. The V gene is TRBV18, the J gene TRBJ1-1; TRBD1 might be the D (6 bases). The CDR3 loop spans 14 amino acids. V was shortened by 3 bases and J by 3 bases, with 11 bases between the two germline ends. CDR1 is KGHSH, CDR2 LQKENI, per germline.

J is TRBJ1-1 and V is TRBV5-6; the match to TRBD1 covers 7 bases. The CDR3 loop spans 15 amino acids. Trimming took 4 bases from V and 5 from J; bases not matched to a gene: 11. CDR1 is SGHDT and CDR2 is YYEEEE in the germline V gene. The CDR3 loop reads CASSTGTDRGTEAFF. DNA of the CDR3: TGTGCCAGCAGCACCGGGACAGATCGAGGGACTGAAGCTTTCTTT.

This clone was detected a few times. The chain combines TRBV19 with TRBJ2-5, with D possibly TRBD2 on 6 matching bases. With 10 bases removed from V and 7 bases from J, the gap between germline ends came to 25 bases. CDR1 and CDR2 from the germline V gene are LNHDA and SQIVND (reference sequence). CDR3 length equals 15 residues. CDR3 amino acids: CATSPGVQAGRTQYF. For the CDR3, the DNA is TGTGCCACCAGCCCCGGGGTCCAGGCCGGGAGGACCCAGTACTTC.

A note on this clone: Distinct nucleotide sequences in the sample also encode this CDR3. V and J are TRBV19 and TRBJ2-1; 8 positions match TRBD2. The CDR3 loop spans 15 amino acids. The trim removed 3 bases at V and 2 bases at J, leaving 3 bases unmatched. From germline, CDR1 is LNHDA and CDR2 SQIVND (reference sequence). CDR3 nucleotides: TGTGCCAGTAGTATTACTAGCGGAACCTACAATGAGCAGTTCTTC. It translates to CASSITSGTYNEQFF. Together with reference TRBV19 and TRBJ2-1, the CDR3 gives the full variable domain: DGGITQSPKYLFRKEGQNVTLSCEQNLNHDAMYWYRQDPGQGLRLIYYSQIVNDFQKGDIAEGYSVSREKKESFPLTVTSAQKNPTAFYLCASSITSGTYNEQFFGPGTRLTVL.

The chain combines TRBV7-2 with TRBJ1-3; D call uncertain. Deletions cut 10 bases from V and 4 bases from J, with 8 bases between. The CDR3 is 11 amino acids. Germline CDR1 is SGHTA and CDR2 is FQGNSA. DNA of the CDR3: TGTGCCACGGGAACCGGAAACACCATATATTTT. Protein product: CATGTGNTIYF.

A few counts support this clone. This chain links TRBV28 with TRBJ1-2; D possibly corresponds to TRBD1 (6 bases). The V end was cut by 8 bases, the J end by 2 bases, with 12 bases between. The CDR3 is made up of 13 amino acids. Germline V gene data show CDR1 as MDHEN and CDR2 as SYDVKM. The CDR3 region has the DNA TGTGCCAGCGAAAGACAGGTCAACTATGGCTACACCTTC. Encoded protein: CASERQVNYGYTF.

The chain combines TRBV6-5 with TRBJ2-1, with 9 nucleotides matching TRBD1. CDR1 is MNHEY, CDR2 SVGAGI, per germline. Trimming removed 6 bases from V and 9 bases from J; junction bases left unmatched: 12. CDR3 length: 15 amino acids. The CDR3: CASRKQGAQVGEQFF. CDR3 sequence (DNA): TGTGCCAGCAGAAAACAGGGGGCCCAGGTGGGTGAGCAGTTCTTC.

V and J are TRBV11-2 and TRBJ1-5, with D hard to call. With 3 bases removed from V and 2 bases from J, the gap between germline ends came to 8 bases. CDR3 length: 14 residues. The germline V gene encodes CDR1 SGHAT and CDR2 FQNNGV. The CDR3 is CASSFGRGNQPQHF. The CDR3 DNA reads as TGTGCCAGCAGCTTTGGGAGGGGCAATCAGCCCCAGCATTTT. The complete variable domain, with remaining parts taken from reference TRBV11-2 and TRBJ1-5, reads EAGVAQSPRYKIIEKRQSVAFWCNPISGHATLYWYQQILGQGPKLLIQFQNNGVVDDSQLPKDRFSAERLKGVDSTLKIQPAKLEDSAVYLCASSFGRGNQPQHFGDGTRLSIL.

This clone came up once. The rearrangement links TRBV18 to TRBJ2-3; D perhaps matches TRBD2 (6 bases). The CDR3 covers 15 residues. The germline V and J ends were trimmed by 2 bases and 6 bases, with 15 bases remaining between them. Germline V lookup: CDR1 KGHSH, CDR2 LQKENI. The CDR3 DNA sequence: TGTGCCAGCTCACCAACCAGCCTAGCGAGGGATACGCAGTATTTT. It specifies CASSPTSLARDTQYF.

This chain links TRBV3-1 (or the pseudogene TRBV3-2) with TRBJ2-7; 7 positions agree with TRBD1. The CDR3 contains 14 residues. Losses at the gene ends were 2 bases for V and 4 bases for J; bases not matched to a gene: 5. Per germline, CDR1 LGHDT and CDR2 YNNKEL (reference sequence). This chain's CDR3 is CASSQYGQAYEQYF. CDR3 sequence (DNA): TGTGCCAGCAGCCAATACGGACAGGCGTACGAGCAGTACTTC.

The chain is built from TRBV7-2 and TRBJ1-1; a weak D match, TRBD1 (5 bases). Trimming shortened V by 4 bases and J by 2 bases, and 11 bases separated the two germline ends. Germline loops: CDR1 SGHTA, CDR2 FQGNSA. This CDR3 is 14 amino acids long. CDR3 in amino acids: CASSSQTANTEAFF. In DNA, the CDR3 is TGTGCCAGCAGCTCACAGACAGCTAACACTGAAGCTTTCTTT. The variable domain in full, completed from reference TRBV7-2 and TRBJ1-1, reads GAGVSQSPSNKVTEKGKDVELRCDPISGHTALYWYRQSLGQGLEFLIYFQGNSAPDKSGLPSDRFSAERTGGSVSTLTIQRTQQEDSAVYLCASSSQTANTEAFFGQGTRLTVV.

This clone appeared many times. The V gene is TRBV24-1, the J gene TRBJ2-2; D is unclear. The germline CDR1 and CDR2 sequences are KGHDR and SFDVKD. Trimming removed 0 bases from V and 3 bases from J, with 4 bases in between. CDR3 length: 14 amino acids. CDR3 DNA sequence: TGTGCCACCAGTGATTTGCTTGACACCGGGGAGCTGTTTTTT. This codes for CATSDLLDTGELFF.

Notes on this clone: One end of the junction varies from germline; a read error may be responsible. The same CDR3 is also encoded by other DNA sequences in this sample. The V call is TRBV7-8, the J call TRBJ1-1; 9 bases are a match to TRBD1. The V gene's germline CDR1 is SGHVS and CDR2 FQNEAQ. CDR3 size: 16 residues. This CDR3 reads CASSFDRGGLNTEAFF. The CDR3 DNA reads TGTGCCAGCAGCTTCGACAGGGGGGGATTAAACACTGAGGCTTTCTTT.

The V and J genes are TRBV5-1 and TRBJ1-2; 10 nucleotides agree with TRBD1. Germline lookup yields CDR1 SGHRS and CDR2 YFSETQ. The CDR3 covers 18 residues. V was clipped by 0 bases and J by 2 bases; unmatched bases: 10. For the CDR3, the DNA is TGCGCCAGCAGCTTGGCCCCGGGACAGGGGAATCCAAACTATGGCTACACCTTC. Translating it yields CASSLAPGQGNPNYGYTF.

The rearrangement links TRBV19 to TRBJ2-2; TRBD2 aligns across 7 bases. Germline lookup yields CDR1 LNHDA and CDR2 SQIVND (reference sequence). The CDR3 contains 13 residues. V gave up 3 bases and J gave up 8 bases; unmatched junction bases: 3. The CDR3 reads CASSILLAGELFF. The CDR3 DNA sequence: TGTGCCAGTAGTATCCTACTAGCGGGGGAGCTGTTTTTT. The whole variable domain, filled in from reference TRBV19 and TRBJ2-2, reads DGGITQSPKYLFRKEGQNVTLSCEQNLNHDAMYWYRQDPGQGLRLIYYSQIVNDFQKGDIAEGYSVSREKKESFPLTVTSAQKNPTAFYLCASSILLAGELFFGEGSRLTVL.

The rearrangement links TRBV5-1 to TRBJ2-2, with TRBD2 matching over 11 bases. The CDR3 covers 16 residues. CDR1 and CDR2 (germline): SGHRS, YFSETQ. Trimming at V came to 1 base and at J to 8 bases, leaving 7 bases not matched to a gene. The CDR3 is CASSLLASGRQGELFF. For the CDR3, the DNA is TGCGCCAGCAGCTTGCTTGCTAGCGGGAGGCAGGGGGAGCTGTTTTTT.

This clone was seen a handful of times. The chain joins TRBV5-1 to TRBJ1-1; D might be TRBD1 (6 bases). The CDR3 sequence is 14 residues long. The germline V and J ends were trimmed by 5 bases and 4 bases, with 15 bases remaining between them. CDR1 is SGHRS, CDR2 YFSETQ, per germline. The CDR3 bases are TGCGCCAGCAGACGACAGGAAGGTTTCACTGAAGCTTTCTTT. As protein: CASRRQEGFTEAFF.

This chain joins TRBV5-3 and TRBJ1-5; 7 nucleotides line up with TRBD1. TRBV5-3 is an open reading frame, and its role is uncertain. The CDR3 has 13 amino acids. J lost 7 bases, V lost 4 bases, and 5 bases had no gene match. The CDR3 DNA reads as TGTGCCAGAAGCCCTCGACAGGGACAGCCCCAGCATTTT. Amino acids: CARSPRQGQPQHF.

The V and J genes are TRBV7-2 and TRBJ2-5, with TRBD1 matching 7 bases. Germline V gene data show CDR1 as SGHTA and CDR2 as FQGNSA. V lost 6 bases to trimming and J lost 4 bases; unmatched junction nucleotides: 20. The CDR3 is 18 amino acids. The CDR3 bases are TGTGCCAGCAGGACGAAAAGGGGGCTCCGAGGGGCACCAGAGACCCAGTACTTC. Its protein product is CASRTKRGLRGAPETQYF.

V gene TRBV9 combines with J gene TRBJ2-3; 10 bases are shared with TRBD2. The J segment lost 5 bases and the V segment lost 4 bases, leaving 10 bases of the junction unmatched. CDR3 length: 16 amino acids. CDR1 is SGDLS, CDR2 YYNGEE, per germline. The CDR3 sequence: CASSSRLAGAVDTQYF. Here the CDR3 DNA reads TGTGCCAGCAGCTCCAGACTAGCGGGTGCTGTAGATACGCAGTATTTT.

The V gene is TRBV7-6, the J gene TRBJ2-1, with TRBD2 matching 7 bases. The CDR3 contains 16 residues. Germline V gene sequence: CDR1 SGHVS, CDR2 FNYEAQ. V lost 1 base, J lost 5 bases, and 8 bases stayed unmatched. The CDR3 sequence: CASSLGFGGRDNEQFF. The DNA of the CDR3 is TGTGCCAGCAGCTTAGGTTTCGGCGGGAGAGACAATGAGCAGTTCTTC.

The CDR3 here is CAYPSGTHRSTGELFF. The DNA of the CDR3 is TGTGCCTACCCTAGCGGGACGCACCGGAGCACCGGGGAGCTGTTTTTT. V and J are TRBV30 and TRBJ2-2, with TRBD2 identical over 9 bases. The germline V gene has CDR1 GTSNPN and CDR2 SVGIG (reference sequence). V dropped 7 bases and J dropped 4; count of bases not matched to a gene: 13. The CDR3 contains 16 residues.

The sample holds one count of this clone. The chain uses TRBV27 and TRBJ1-5; D is ambiguous. V was pared by 5 bases and J by 0 bases, with 8 bases between. The length of the CDR3 is 14 residues. Germline values: CDR1 MNHEY, CDR2 SMNVEV (reference sequence). The CDR3 protein is CASSITYSNQPQHF. The CDR3 DNA reads as TGTGCCAGCAGTATTACTTATAGCAATCAGCCCCAGCATTTT.

This sequence joins TRBV7-2 and TRBJ2-2, with 12 bases fitting TRBD2. Germline CDR1 reads SGHTA; CDR2 reads FQGNSA. J gave up 5 bases and V 3 bases, and 1 base lay outside the gene matches. CDR3 length equals 15 residues. In DNA, the CDR3 is TGTGCCAGCAGCTTTCTAGCGGGGGGGACCGGGGAGCTGTTTTTT. It translates to CASSFLAGGTGELFF.

This clone was observed a few times. The rearrangement uses TRBV6-5 and TRBJ1-2; TRBD1 is a possible D gene (6 bases). Looked up from germline, CDR1 is MNHEY and CDR2 is SVGAGI. The CDR3 runs to 14 residues. Between the trimmed V and J ends, which lost 2 bases and 2 bases, there was a span of 9 bases. The CDR3 DNA reads as TGTGCCAGCAGTTACGTCAGGGGCAACTATGGCTACACCTTC. This encodes CASSYVRGNYGYTF.

This rearrangement joins TRBV7-9 to TRBJ2-3; 12 bases agree with TRBD1. The CDR3 loop spans 17 amino acids. Germline V lookup: CDR1 SEHNR, CDR2 FQNEAQ (reference sequence). With V trimmed by 0 bases and J by 2 bases, 3 bases remained unmatched. The CDR3 nucleotides are TGTGCCAGCAGCTTAGCGCTGGGACAGGGGGCCACAGATACGCAGTATTTT. Amino acids: CASSLALGQGATDTQYF.

The genes are TRBV6-5 and TRBJ2-1; no firm D call. V was cut by 6 bases and J by 0 bases, with 12 bases left in between. From germline, CDR1 is MNHEY and CDR2 SVGAGI. This CDR3 is 15 amino acids long. The CDR3 spells CASRDSRSSYNEQFF. DNA for the CDR3: TGTGCCAGCAGGGATAGCCGGAGCTCCTACAATGAGCAGTTCTTC.

This clone was counted a few times. The rearrangement uses TRBV5-8 and TRBJ1-2, with D uncertain. V was trimmed by 5 bases and J by 4 bases, leaving 27 bases between them. The CDR3 is 18 residues long. CDR1 and CDR2 from the germline V gene are SGHTS and YDEGEE. The DNA for the CDR3 is TGTGCCAGCAGGCTCGAACGGTCCGCGGGAGGGATCGGCTATGGCTACACCTTC. Translating it yields CASRLERSAGGIGYGYTF.